These 10 T cell receptor beta chains were all obtained from the same sample, sequenced in a study of blood T cells in healthy people across ages (dated by TCRdb to the mid-2010s). Libraries were made using 5' RACE. Instrument on record: Illumina HiSeq 2500. The second PCR ran for about 7 to 11 cycles and used a J-beta primer mix along with a sample-barcoded 5' primer. The raw public data were reprocessed by TCRdb itself: fastp quality trimming at Q25, MiXCR clonotype calling, in-frame beta chains only. When rows share a CDR3 protein, they turn into one entry using the most common DNA and genes. The sample has about 1,500,000 distinct CDR3 sequences on record, 40% to 50% of them singletons. The ten largest clones represent approximately 7.9% of the sample. Sequencing was carried out using blood. The receptors shown here come from a woman aged 18-29 years in good health.

The gene calls are TRBV20-1 and TRBJ2-1; D tentatively fits TRBD1 or TRBD2 (7 bases each). Germline-derived CDR1 and CDR2 are DFQATT and SNEGSKA (reference sequence). The CDR3 totals 17 residues. V dropped 0 bases and J dropped 5 bases, with 20 bases sitting between them. CDR3 DNA sequence: TGCAGTGCTAGAGATCTCAGGGGGGGGGCGCTTGACAATGAGCAGTTCTTC. Translated: CSARDLRGGALDNEQFF.

This clonotype showed up just a few times. The chain joins TRBV18 to TRBJ2-1, with D perhaps assigned TRBD1 or TRBD2 (5 bases each). The germline V gene encodes CDR1 KGHSH and CDR2 LQKENI. V gave up 1 base and J gave up 4 bases, with 14 bases separating them. This CDR3 comprises 16 residues. The CDR3 is CASSPLAGTLYNEQFF. The CDR3 DNA is TGTGCCAGCTCACCACTAGCAGGGACCCTATACAATGAGCAGTTCTTC.

V and J are TRBV10-2 and TRBJ2-7; 8 positions match TRBD1. The CDR3 sequence is 14 residues long. Trimming took 8 bases from V and 5 from J; bases not matched to a gene: 11. Germline lookup yields CDR1 WSHSY and CDR2 SAAADI. The CDR3, as DNA: TGCGCCAGCTCGGGCCGGACAGGGCCTGACGAGCAGTACTTC. Amino acid sequence: CASSGRTGPDEQYF.

The count of this clonotype is one. V is TRBV28 and J is TRBJ2-1, with 7 bases that match TRBD1. The CDR3 loop spans 14 amino acids. J lost 9 bases, V lost 6 bases, and 11 bases had no gene match. Germline CDR1 is MDHEN and CDR2 is SYDVKM. The CDR3 sequence: CASRFSDRNSEQFF. The CDR3 bases are TGTGCCAGCAGATTCTCGGACAGGAATAGTGAGCAGTTCTTC.

This clonotype came up a few times. The gene calls are TRBV6-5 and TRBJ2-1; unclear D gene. Per the germline V gene, CDR1 is MNHEY and CDR2 is SVGAGI. There are 14 residues in the CDR3. V lost 0 bases to trimming and J lost 7 bases, with 10 bases between them. This CDR3 is CASSYSLQTNEQFF. CDR3 nucleotide sequence: TGTGCCAGCAGTTACTCCCTACAAACAAATGAGCAGTTCTTC.

In its sample, this clonotype was seen a few times. The V and J genes are TRBV5-1 and TRBJ1-5; unclear D gene. The germline V gene has CDR1 SGHRS and CDR2 YFSETQ. This CDR3 has 18 residues. V gave up 4 bases and J gave up 6 bases, with 26 bases separating them. The CDR3 DNA follows: TGCGCCAGCAGCCACCACCCCGGGATGAAATGGTGGTTTCAGCCCCAGCATTTT. Translated: CASSHHPGMKWWFQPQHF.

The sample holds a few counts of this clonotype. The chain has TRBV3-1 and TRBJ2-3, with 10 positions matching TRBD2. CDR1 and CDR2 (germline): LGHDT, YNNKEL (reference sequence). This CDR3 spans 14 amino acids. The junction had 7 bases not matched to a gene; V was cut back by 7 bases and J by 6 bases. The CDR3 region has the DNA TGTGCCAGCAAAAGCGGGGGGGCCTTGGATACGCAGTATTTT. Translation: CASKSGGALDTQYF.

J is TRBJ1-2 and V is TRBV12-3 or TRBV12-4, with D maybe TRBD1 (6 bases). Trimming removed 6 bases at V and 6 bases at J, with 20 bases between. This CDR3 has 15 residues. The CDR3 reads CASRAGGLVVNGYTF. The CDR3 DNA sequence: TGTGCCAGCAGAGCGGGGGGGCTCGTAGTGAATGGCTACACCTTC.

The CDR3 here is CSAEWTGSEKLFF. The CDR3 coding sequence is TGCAGTGCTGAATGGACAGGATCTGAAAAACTGTTTTTT. This rearrangement joins TRBV20-1 to TRBJ1-4, with 7 bases lining up with TRBD1. Looked up from germline, CDR1 is DFQATT and CDR2 is SNEGSKA (reference sequence). The CDR3 sequence is 13 residues long. Trimming took 5 bases from V and 7 from J; bases not matched to a gene: 7.

This clonotype was observed a few times. The chain has TRBV7-9 and TRBJ2-4; 7 positions agree with TRBD2. The J call is in doubt because the DNA end fits TRBJ2-7 better. From germline, CDR1 is SEHNR and CDR2 FQNEAQ (reference sequence). The CDR3 covers 12 residues. CDR3 protein: CASSSLANEQYF. DNA of the CDR3: TGTGCCAGCAGCTCACTAGCGAACGAGCAGTACTTC.